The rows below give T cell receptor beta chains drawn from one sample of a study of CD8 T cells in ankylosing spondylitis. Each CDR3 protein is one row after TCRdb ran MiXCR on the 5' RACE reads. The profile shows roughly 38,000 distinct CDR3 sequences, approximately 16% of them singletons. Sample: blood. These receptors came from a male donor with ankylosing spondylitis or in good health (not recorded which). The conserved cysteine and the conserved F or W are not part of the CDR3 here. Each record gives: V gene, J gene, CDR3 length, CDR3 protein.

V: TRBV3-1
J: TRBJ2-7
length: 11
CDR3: ASSPGGRYEQY

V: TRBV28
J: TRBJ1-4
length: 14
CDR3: ASRTSPGESNEKLF

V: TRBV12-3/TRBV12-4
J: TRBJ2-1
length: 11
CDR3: ASGLTWLGEQF

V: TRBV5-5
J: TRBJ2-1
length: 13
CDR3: ASSLISSSNAEQF

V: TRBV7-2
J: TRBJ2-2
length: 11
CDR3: ASSSTGPGELF

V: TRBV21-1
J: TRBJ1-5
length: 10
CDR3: ASSGMNQPQH

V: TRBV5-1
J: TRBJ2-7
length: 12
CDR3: ASSPRTGAYEQY

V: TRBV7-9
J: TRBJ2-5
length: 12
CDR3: ASSYTSGGETQY

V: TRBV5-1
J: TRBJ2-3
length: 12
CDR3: ASSDRVAMDTQY

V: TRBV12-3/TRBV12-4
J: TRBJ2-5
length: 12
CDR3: ASSPDRTKETQY

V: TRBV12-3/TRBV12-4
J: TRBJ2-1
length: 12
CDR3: ASSIGGKYNEQF

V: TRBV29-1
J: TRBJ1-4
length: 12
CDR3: SVEGSGDNEKLF

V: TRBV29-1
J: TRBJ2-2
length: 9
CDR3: SASGPRELF

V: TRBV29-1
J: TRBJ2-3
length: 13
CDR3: SVGLRGGPRGTQY

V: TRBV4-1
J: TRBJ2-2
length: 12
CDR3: AVGEPMNTGELF

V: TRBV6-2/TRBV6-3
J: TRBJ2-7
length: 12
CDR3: ASSTRGLAEGKY

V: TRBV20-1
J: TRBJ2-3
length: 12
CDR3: SARGVYSTDTQY

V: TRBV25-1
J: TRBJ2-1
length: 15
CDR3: ASSEYIAGQLFNEQF

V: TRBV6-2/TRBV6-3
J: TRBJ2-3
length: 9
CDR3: ATTIVDTQY

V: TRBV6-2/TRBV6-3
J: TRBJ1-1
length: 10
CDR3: ASSKSTTEAF